A selection of T cell receptor beta chains follows, all from one sample in a study of blood T cell repertoires in COVID-19. Measured with immunoSEQ multiplex PCR; TCRdb has only the in-frame clones, and not every one. The sample lists 250,000 to 350,000 clones; approximately 80% were seen once. Sample: peripheral blood. These receptors all stem from a woman in her forties or fifties with active or convalescent COVID-19. The CDR3 runs from the conserved cysteine through the conserved F or W. A D gene is named only where the DNA matches it firmly. Size values are once, few and many counts, or a class for expanded clones, and some rows have none.

>TRBD1|.|TRBJ2-2|TRBV28
CASSLGTENTGELFF
TGTGCCAGCAGTTTGGGGACAGAGAACACCGGGGAGCTGTTTTTT
>TRBD2|.|TRBJ2-3|TRBV6-1
CASSEGLAGADTQYF
TGTGCCAGCAGTGAAGGGCTAGCGGGAGCCGATACGCAGTATTTT
>TRBD1|.|TRBJ1-2|TRBV6-5
CASSSQTGVYGYTF
TGTGCCAGCAGTTCACAAACAGGGGTCTATGGCTACACCTTC
>TRBD2|.|TRBJ2-2|TRBV5-4
CATRGGGTNTGELFF
TGTGCCACCCGCGGGGGGGGGACGAACACCGGGGAGCTGTTTTTT
>TRBD1|.|TRBJ1-2|TRBV5-1
CASSLLGGHGYTF
TGCGCCAGCAGCTTGTTAGGGGGCCATGGCTACACCTTC
>TRBD1|many|TRBJ2-7|TRBV14
CASSPRTGGTYEQYF
TGTGCCAGCAGCCCCCGGACAGGGGGCACCTACGAGCAGTACTTC
>.|.|TRBJ1-2|TRBV30
CAWGLGINYGYTF
TGTGCCTGGGGGCTCGGGATTAACTATGGCTACACCTTC
>.|.|TRBJ2-7|TRBV7-3
CASSLTLTGEQYF
TGTGCCAGCAGCTTAACGTTAACTGGCGAGCAGTACTTC
>TRBD2|.|TRBJ2-5|TRBV6-1
CASSAGSGTSGRAYQETQYF
TGTGCCAGCAGTGCCGGCTCCGGGACTAGCGGGAGGGCCTACCAAGAGACCCAGTACTTC
>.|.|TRBJ1-5|TRBV19
CASSWSEYSNQPQHF
TGTGCCAGTAGTTGGAGTGAATATAGCAATCAGCCCCAGCATTTT
>.|once|TRBJ2-1|TRBV3-1/TRBV3-2
CASSYEVVSYNEQFF
TGTGCCAGCAGCTACGAGGTCGTGTCCTACAATGAGCAGTTCTTC
>.|once|TRBJ1-1|TRBV6-5
CASSYLYRGATEAFF
TGTGCCAGCAGTTACCTCTACCGGGGGGCCACTGAAGCTTTCTTT
>.|.|TRBJ1-5|TRBV24-1
CATEHRALNQPQHF
TGTGCCACCGAACACAGGGCCCTCAATCAGCCCCAGCATTTT
>TRBD2|once|TRBJ2-3|TRBV10-3
CAIRGPGLAGADTQYF
TGTGCCATCAGAGGACCGGGACTAGCGGGAGCAGATACGCAGTATTTT
>TRBD2|.|TRBJ2-1|TRBV6-4
CASSVIAGYNEQFF
TGTGCCAGCAGTGTAATAGCGGGGTACAATGAGCAGTTCTTC
>.|.|TRBJ1-2|TRBV7-2
CASRNRGGANYGYTF
TGTGCCAGCAGAAACCGGGGGGGAGCTAACTATGGCTACACCTTC
>TRBD1|.|TRBJ2-6|TRBV13
CASSQDILQGALTSGANVLTF
TGTGCCAGCAGTCAAGATATCCTACAGGGGGCCTTGACCTCTGGGGCCAACGTCCTGACTTTC
>TRBD2|.|TRBJ2-3|TRBV5-1
CASSLIGGGSMEAPDTQYF
TGCGCCAGCAGCCTAATCGGCGGGGGTTCAATGGAAGCGCCAGATACGCAGTATTTT
>.|.|TRBJ1-2|TRBV4-1
CASRGEGIYGYTF
TGCGCCAGCAGGGGGGAGGGAATATATGGCTACACCTTC
>TRBD2|.|TRBJ2-7|TRBV6-5
CASRRAGDGVYEQYF
TGTGCCAGCAGACGAGCGGGAGATGGGGTCTACGAGCAGTACTTC
>.|.|TRBJ1-1|TRBV28
CASRARLDTEAFF
TGTGCCAGCAGGGCCCGCTTGGACACTGAAGCTTTCTTT
>.|.|TRBJ2-1|TRBV28
CASSLLTREQFF
TGTGCCAGCAGTTTATTGACTAGAGAGCAGTTCTTC
>.|.|TRBJ1-5|TRBV6-5
CATQDGISNQPQHF
TGTGCCACCCAGGACGGGATTAGCAATCAGCCCCAGCATTTT
>.|.|TRBJ2-1|TRBV10-3
CAISGGPKDNEQFF
TGTGCCATCAGTGGAGGGCCTAAAGACAATGAGCAGTTCTTC
>.|.|TRBJ2-7|TRBV2
CAIQAGASYEQYF
TGTGCCATACAGGCGGGGGCTTCCTACGAGCAGTACTTC
>TRBD2|.|TRBJ2-1|TRBV10-3
CAISGEGSGNSYNEQFF
TGTGCCATCAGTGGGGAAGGTAGCGGGAACTCCTACAATGAGCAGTTCTTC
>TRBD2|.|TRBJ2-1|TRBV19
CASSSRPGLATGANEQFF
TGTGCCAGTAGTTCCCGACCGGGACTAGCGACAGGGGCCAATGAGCAGTTCTTC